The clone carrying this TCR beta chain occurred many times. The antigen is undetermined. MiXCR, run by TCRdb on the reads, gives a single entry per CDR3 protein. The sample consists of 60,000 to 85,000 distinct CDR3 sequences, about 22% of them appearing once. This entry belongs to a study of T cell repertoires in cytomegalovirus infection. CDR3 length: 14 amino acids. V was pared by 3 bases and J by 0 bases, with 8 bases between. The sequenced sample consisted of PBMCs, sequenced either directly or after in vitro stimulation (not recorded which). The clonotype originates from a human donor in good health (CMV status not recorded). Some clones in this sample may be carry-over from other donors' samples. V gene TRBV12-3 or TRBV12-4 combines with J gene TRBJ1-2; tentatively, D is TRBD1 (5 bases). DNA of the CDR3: TGTGCCAGCAGTTTCAGGGATTCTAACTATGGCTACACCTTC. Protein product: CASSFRDSNYGYTF.